The 25 T cell receptor beta chains below come from one sample, sequenced in a study of cytomegalovirus exposure and HLA in healthy donors. Primers included in the PCR were 60 Vbeta and 13 Jbeta primers. Method: immunoSEQ multiplex PCR; TCRdb's copy keeps in-frame clones and lacks some. This sample has 130,000 or so clones, with roughly 9.6% found just once. The sequencing sample was made of PBMCs. The receptors were gathered from a woman aged 35 to 49 in good health and CMV-seropositive.

Only a few counts were recorded for this clone. V gene TRBV2 combines with J gene TRBJ2-7, with D possibly matching TRBD1 (6 bases). CDR3 length: 18 amino acids. CDR1 and CDR2 from the germline V gene are SNHLY and FYNNEI. Trimming took 8 bases from V and 9 from J, leaving 35 bases between them. The CDR3 region has the DNA TGTGCCAGCGGGGCGCAGGGGAGCGTCCTAGACTACTTACGGGGGCAGTACTTC. It yields the protein CASGAQGSVLDYLRGQYF.

The V and J genes are TRBV5-4 and TRBJ2-1, with 12 bases that match TRBD2. The junction had 3 bases not matched to a gene; V was cut back by 4 bases and J by 4 bases. CDR1 and CDR2 from the germline V gene are SGHNT and YYREEE (reference sequence). The CDR3 sequence is 15 residues long. CDR3 region: CASSLTSGGYNEQFF. In DNA, the CDR3 is TGTGCCAGCAGCCTAACTAGCGGGGGGTACAATGAGCAGTTCTTC.

This clone was found a few times. This sequence joins TRBV6-4 and TRBJ1-3; D not resolved. Germline V gene lookup returns CDR1 MRHNA and CDR2 SNTAGT. The V and J ends lost 2 bases and 3 bases respectively, with 20 bases between them. This CDR3 contains 18 residues. CDR3 nucleotide sequence: TGTGCCAGCAGTGACCCCCCGGCTTTCCGGGTTAGTGGAAACACCATATATTTT. It translates to CASSDPPAFRVSGNTIYF.

This clone has only a few counts. This sequence joins TRBV6-5 and TRBJ1-5; 7 nucleotides align to TRBD1. The V gene's germline CDR1 is MNHEY and CDR2 SVGAGI. The V and J ends lost 0 bases and 3 bases, in that order; junction bases with no gene match: 2. This CDR3 region has 15 residues. This chain's CDR3 is CASSYSGQHNQPQHF. CDR3 sequence (DNA): TGTGCCAGCAGTTACTCGGGACAGCACAATCAGCCCCAGCATTTT.

There are a few counts of this clone. The V gene is TRBV7-8, the J gene TRBJ2-2; D is possibly TRBD1 (6 bases). The germline V and J ends were trimmed by 4 bases and 0 bases, with 12 bases remaining between them. This CDR3 is built from 16 residues. Germline values: CDR1 SGHVS, CDR2 FQNEAQ. CDR3 nucleotide sequence: TGTGCCAGCAGCTCGGGTGGACAGCCGAACACCGGGGAGCTGTTTTTT. Amino acids: CASSSGGQPNTGELFF. Drawing the rest from reference TRBV7-8 and TRBJ2-2, the complete variable domain is GAGVSQSPRYKVAKRGQDVALRCDPISGHVSLFWYQQALGQGPEFLTYFQNEAQLDKSGLPSDRFFAERPEGSVSTLKIQRTQQEDSAVYLCASSSGGQPNTGELFFGEGSRLTVL.

This chain connects TRBV19 to TRBJ2-5, with 7 bases lining up with TRBD2. J lost 4 bases, V lost 7 bases, and 12 bases had no gene match. The CDR3 extends over 15 amino acids. Germline V gene data show CDR1 as LNHDA and CDR2 as SQIVND (reference sequence). CDR3: CASTPAGRMGETQYF. CDR3 coding DNA: TGTGCCAGTACACCAGCGGGGAGGATGGGAGAGACCCAGTACTTC. Full variable domain (rest looked up from reference TRBV19 and TRBJ2-5): DGGITQSPKYLFRKEGQNVTLSCEQNLNHDAMYWYRQDPGQGLRLIYYSQIVNDFQKGDIAEGYSVSREKKESFPLTVTSAQKNPTAFYLCASTPAGRMGETQYFGPGTRLLVL.

The chain is built from TRBV5-1 and TRBJ1-2; D is uncertain. The V and J ends lost 0 bases and 6 bases respectively, with 15 bases between them. This CDR3 spans 15 amino acids. Germline V gives CDR1 SGHRS, CDR2 YFSETQ. The CDR3 DNA reads as TGCGCCAGCAGCTTGGGTACAGCACAATCTCATGGCTACACCTTC. Translation gives CASSLGTAQSHGYTF.

This clone appeared a few times. In nucleotides, the CDR3 is TGTGCCAGCAGTGAGATAGTCTATGGCTACACCTTC. Its translation: CASSEIVYGYTF. This chain links TRBV2 with TRBJ1-2; D not resolved. The CDR3 loop spans 12 amino acids. Germline V lookup: CDR1 SNHLY, CDR2 FYNNEI. The V end was cut by 3 bases, the J end by 4 bases, with 6 bases between.

This clone was detected a few times. The chain is built from TRBV9 and TRBJ2-7; D perhaps matches TRBD1 (6 bases). The V end was cut by 4 bases, the J end by 2 bases, with 13 bases between. Germline CDR1 reads SGDLS; CDR2 reads YYNGEE. The CDR3 spans 14 residues. The CDR3 DNA reads TGTGCCAGCAGCCCACAGGGTGCCGCCTACGAGCAGTACTTC. Translating gives CASSPQGAAYEQYF.

V usage is TRBV6-1 and J usage is TRBJ2-7, with a weak D call TRBD1 (5 bases). CDR1 and CDR2 from the germline V gene are MNHNS and SASEGT. This CDR3 has 13 residues. Deletions cut 8 bases from V and 1 base from J, with 12 bases between. CDR3 DNA sequence: TGTGCCAGCGGTCCGACAGTATCCTACGAGCAGTACTTC. It yields the protein CASGPTVSYEQYF.

This clone was seen a handful of times. This rearrangement joins TRBV2 to TRBJ2-1; 8 bases line up with TRBD2. Trimming cost V 8 bases and J 8 bases; bases outside gene matches: 5. CDR3 size: 12 residues. From germline, CDR1 is SNHLY and CDR2 FYNNEI. The CDR3 bases are TGTGCCAGCCGAGCGGGGGCCCATGAGCAGTTCTTC. Residues: CASRAGAHEQFF.

The chain combines TRBV7-6 with TRBJ2-1; 7 bases map to TRBD2. Germline values: CDR1 SGHVS, CDR2 FNYEAQ. J gave up 9 bases and V 5 bases, and 7 bases lay outside the gene matches. CDR3 length: 13 amino acids. Here the CDR3 DNA reads TGTGCCAGCAGCGAGCAGCGGGGTGGTGAGCAGTTCTTC. Its protein product is CASSEQRGGEQFF.

This chain uses TRBV4-1 with TRBJ1-5; tentative D call: TRBD1 (6 bases). The CDR3 totals 16 residues. Germline CDR1 MGHRA, CDR2 YSYEKL. Deletions cut 4 bases from V and 6 bases from J, with 19 bases between. The CDR3 DNA reads TGCGCCAGCAGCCTAAGACCAGGGGAAGTAGGTCAGCCCCAGCATTTT. Residues: CASSLRPGEVGQPQHF.

The genes are TRBV5-1 and TRBJ1-1, with D uncertain. The CDR3 is made up of 13 amino acids. Trimming stripped 4 bases from V and 2 bases from J, with 9 bases between. Germline loops: CDR1 SGHRS, CDR2 YFSETQ. DNA of the CDR3: TGCGCCAGCAGCGCAGGCACCAACACTGAAGCTTTCTTT. This sequence encodes CASSAGTNTEAFF.

The chain employs TRBV4-1 and TRBJ1-3; D gene ambiguous. The CDR3 spans 17 residues. The germline V gene encodes CDR1 MGHRA and CDR2 YSYEKL. With 1 base removed from V and 4 bases from J, the gap between germline ends came to 17 bases. CDR3 in DNA: TGCGCCAGCAGCCAAGTCCAGACCGGAGCATCAGGAAACACCATATATTTT. Its translation is CASSQVQTGASGNTIYF.

V is TRBV7-4 and J is TRBJ2-1; the match to TRBD1 covers 8 bases. CDR1 and CDR2 (germline): SGHVT, SQSDAQ. The V segment lost 3 bases and the J segment 7 bases; nucleotides outside the gene matches: 8. The CDR3 is 15 residues long. CDR3 DNA: TGTGCCAGCAGCTTTGGCCGAGACAGGGGAAATGAGCAGTTCTTC. This sequence encodes CASSFGRDRGNEQFF.

This clone was picked up a small number of times. CDR3: CASSQTSGGGNEQFF. In DNA form, the CDR3 reads TGTGCCAGCAGCCAGACTAGCGGGGGCGGCAATGAGCAGTTCTTC. The chain is built from TRBV7-3 and TRBJ2-1, with 12 bases lining up with TRBD2. V shed 5 bases and J 6 bases; nucleotides not matched to a gene: 5. Germline V lookup: CDR1 SGHTA, CDR2 FQGTGA. The CDR3 sequence is 15 residues long.

The table lists this clone with a few counts. This chain uses TRBV6-5 with TRBJ1-1; TRBD1 matches at 9 bases. Trimming cost V 5 bases and J 7 bases; bases outside gene matches: 8. The length of the CDR3 is 14 residues. The germline gives CDR1 MNHEY, CDR2 SVGAGI. The CDR3 here is CASSAWTGVNEAFF. In DNA form, the CDR3 reads TGTGCCAGCAGTGCCTGGACAGGGGTAAATGAAGCTTTCTTT.

This clone was detected a few times. The chain is built from TRBV9 and TRBJ2-1, with 11 bases lining up with TRBD2. From germline, CDR1 is SGDLS and CDR2 YYNGEE. Trimming cost V 5 bases and J 8 bases; bases outside gene matches: 12. The CDR3 contains 16 residues. The CDR3 protein is CASSSGGAVTGYEQFF. In DNA form, the CDR3 reads TGTGCCAGCAGTAGCGGGGGGGCCGTAACCGGTTATGAGCAGTTCTTC.

This clone was seen more than once but under ten times. This chain uses TRBV2 with TRBJ1-6; 9 nucleotides line up with TRBD1. V trimming: 5 bases; J trimming: 10 bases; junction bases outside the gene matches: 9. Germline CDR1 is SNHLY and CDR2 is FYNNEI. The CDR3 totals 15 residues. The CDR3 bases are TGTGCCAGCAGTTCGTTGGGACAGGGTCGATCACCCCTCCACTTT. Translating gives CASSSLGQGRSPLHF.

CDR3 DNA: TGTGCCACCAGCAGAGATAGGAGCGGGGGATGGCACACTGAAGCTTTCTTT. Protein product: CATSRDRSGGWHTEAFF. This chain links TRBV15 with TRBJ1-1; TRBD1 is a possible D gene (5 bases). The germline V and J ends were trimmed by 0 bases and 3 bases, with 17 bases remaining between them. CDR1 and CDR2 from the germline V gene are LNHNV and YYDKDF (reference sequence). The CDR3 has 17 amino acids.

Here the CDR3 reads CASSRDTSTTEAFF. DNA for the CDR3: TGTGCCAGCAGCCGGGACACCTCGACCACTGAAGCTTTCTTT. The chain couples TRBV7-2 to TRBJ1-1; TRBD1 might be the D (6 bases). CDR1 is SGHTA, CDR2 FQGNSA, per germline. The CDR3 totals 14 residues. Trimming took 5 bases from V and 4 from J, leaving 14 bases between them. Full variable domain (outside the CDR3, taken from reference TRBV7-2 and TRBJ1-1): GAGVSQSPSNKVTEKGKDVELRCDPISGHTALYWYRQSLGQGLEFLIYFQGNSAPDKSGLPSDRFSAERTGGSVSTLTIQRTQQEDSAVYLCASSRDTSTTEAFFGQGTRLTVV.

The chain carries TRBV18 and TRBJ1-4; 9 bases align to TRBD1. Trimming at V came to 8 bases and at J to 10 bases, leaving 8 bases not matched to a gene. CDR3 length: 13 residues. The germline V gene has CDR1 KGHSH and CDR2 LQKENI. The CDR3 region has the DNA TGTGCCAGCAACCGGGACAGGGATGGAAAACTGTTTTTT. The encoded protein is CASNRDRDGKLFF.

This clone was seen a few times. The sample holds other DNA sequences that translate to the same CDR3. The chain has TRBV5-1 and TRBJ1-2; 9 nucleotides line up with TRBD1. V lost 4 bases, J lost 3 bases, and 4 bases stayed unmatched. CDR1 SGHRS and CDR2 YFSETQ come from the germline V gene. This CDR3 has 14 residues. The CDR3 region is CASSPGQGDYGYTF. The CDR3 nucleotides read TGCGCCAGCAGCCCGGGACAGGGCGACTATGGCTACACCTTC.

This clone was seen a few times. The V call is TRBV10-1, the J call TRBJ1-2; D gene uncertain. V lost 0 bases and J lost 7, with 15 bases in between. This CDR3 region has 15 residues. The germline V gene has CDR1 WNHNN and CDR2 SYGVQD (reference sequence). CDR3 sequence: CASSESSTLASGYTF. CDR3 DNA: TGCGCCAGCAGTGAGTCGAGTACCCTAGCGAGTGGCTACACCTTC.